Presented here are 25 T cell receptor beta chains from one specimen sequenced in a study of blood T cell repertoires in COVID-19. Sequenced by immunoSEQ multiplex PCR; TCRdb stores in-frame clones only, minus some. The data contain around 140,000 clones, around 84% of them singletons. What was sequenced was PBMCs or T cells enriched from blood (not recorded which). Every receptor here comes from a man aged 40-49 years with acute COVID-19.

This clone was seen once. CDR3 coding DNA: TGCGCCAGCAGCCAAGAGGGACAGGGGAACACTGAAGCTTTCTTT. It codes for CASSQEGQGNTEAFF. The chain is built from TRBV4-1 and TRBJ1-1; TRBD1 aligns across 9 bases. The V gene's germline CDR1 is MGHRA and CDR2 YSYEKL. J was trimmed by 1 base and V by 0 bases; bases with no gene match: 0. The CDR3 spans 15 residues.

The J gene is TRBJ2-1, the V gene TRBV7-6; D ambiguous. Germline CDR1 is SGHVS and CDR2 is FNYEAQ. The CDR3 contains 14 residues. The V and J ends lost 5 bases and 8 bases respectively, with 16 bases between them. The DNA of the CDR3 is TGTGCCAGCAGCCGAGCCCAACATCGGGATGAGCAGTTCTTC. Translating it yields CASSRAQHRDEQFF.

About this clone itself: In the same sample, other DNA sequences code for this CDR3. The gene calls are TRBV27 and TRBJ2-2; possibly TRBD1 for D (6 bases). The CDR3 runs 13 residues. V was trimmed by 2 bases and J by 5 bases, leaving 6 bases between them. The germline V gene encodes CDR1 MNHEY and CDR2 SMNVEV (reference sequence). CDR3 amino acids: CASSLRGTGELFF. CDR3 coding DNA: TGTGCCAGCAGTTTAAGGGGGACCGGGGAGCTGTTTTTT.

The chain couples TRBV6-6 to TRBJ1-1; weak D call: TRBD1 (6 bases). The ends were cut back, 7 bases at V and 6 bases at J, with 21 bases in the middle. The CDR3 is 15 amino acids. CDR1 MNHNY and CDR2 SVGAGI come from the germline V gene (reference sequence). DNA of the CDR3: TGTGCCAGCACCCTGACGGAGGCGGGGGCGGCTGAAGCTTTCTTT. It is translated as CASTLTEAGAAEAFF.

This sequence joins TRBV6-5 and TRBJ2-2, with 8 nucleotides matching TRBD1. CDR3 size: 15 residues. Losses at the gene ends were 7 bases for V and 4 bases for J; bases not matched to a gene: 8. In germline, CDR1 is MNHEY, CDR2 SVGAGI. The CDR3: CASTRGRKVTGELFF. In DNA form, the CDR3 reads TGTGCCAGCACCAGGGGGCGAAAGGTCACCGGGGAGCTGTTTTTT.

For the CDR3, the DNA is TGTGCCATCAGCCCGCGGGAGGCCCAAGAGACCCAGTACTTC. It specifies CAISPREAQETQYF. V gene TRBV10-3 combines with J gene TRBJ2-5; 8 bases agree with TRBD2. The length of the CDR3 is 14 residues. Germline V gene data show CDR1 as ENHRY and CDR2 as SYGVKD. V lost 6 bases, J lost 1 base, and 4 bases stayed unmatched.

The chain recombines TRBV10-2 with TRBJ1-2, with TRBD1 matching 7 bases. Germline V gives CDR1 WSHSY, CDR2 SAAADI. The CDR3 covers 14 residues. With 0 bases clipped from V and 8 bases from J, the junction kept 6 bases outside the gene matches. Here the CDR3 DNA reads TGCGCCAGCAGTGAGTCACAGGGGCATAGAGGCTACACCTTC. Translating it yields CASSESQGHRGYTF.

V is TRBV29-1 and J is TRBJ1-1; no clear D gene. Trimming took off 4 bases at V and 0 bases at J, with 9 bases between the two ends. Germline CDR1 reads SQVTM; CDR2 reads ANQGSEA. There are 13 residues in the CDR3. The CDR3 coding sequence is TGCAGCGTTGTTCGGGTTATGAACACTGAAGCTTTCTTT. Translated: CSVVRVMNTEAFF.

The rearrangement links TRBV7-9 to TRBJ2-2; 8 positions match TRBD2. V shed 6 bases, J shed 0 bases, and the junction held 3 bases outside the gene matches. Germline V gene sequence: CDR1 SEHNR, CDR2 FQNEAQ (reference sequence). The CDR3 runs to 15 residues. This CDR3 is CASSPGGTNTGELFF. The CDR3 nucleotides read TGTGCCAGCAGTCCGGGGGGGACGAACACCGGGGAGCTGTTTTTT.

The chain recombines TRBV3-1 (or the pseudogene TRBV3-2) with TRBJ2-2; TRBD2 is a possible D gene (5 bases). This CDR3 has 14 residues. Germline V gene sequence: CDR1 LGHDT, CDR2 YNNKEL (reference sequence). The V end was cut by 4 bases, the J end by 2 bases, with 8 bases between. The CDR3 protein is CASSPRENTGELFF. The CDR3 DNA follows: TGTGCCAGCAGCCCGAGGGAAAACACCGGGGAGCTGTTTTTT.

This rearrangement joins TRBV6-5 to TRBJ1-1, with 7 bases matching TRBD1. Germline CDR1 is MNHEY and CDR2 is SVGAGI. The V segment lost 0 bases and the J segment 5 bases; nucleotides outside the gene matches: 9. CDR3 length equals 16 residues. The CDR3: CASSYSPKGADTEAFF. The CDR3 DNA sequence: TGTGCCAGCAGTTACTCTCCAAAGGGGGCCGATACTGAAGCTTTCTTT.

The V call is TRBV7-9, the J call TRBJ1-1; possibly TRBD1 for D (6 bases). The germline V and J ends were trimmed by 2 bases and 11 bases, with 12 bases remaining between them. The CDR3 totals 12 residues. The germline CDR1 and CDR2 sequences are SEHNR and FQNEAQ (reference sequence). The CDR3 DNA reads TGTGCCAGCAGCTTACCCAGCACAGGGGCTTTCTTT. This codes for CASSLPSTGAFF.

The V and J genes are TRBV7-2 and TRBJ1-5, with D perhaps matching TRBD1 (6 bases). Deletions cut 4 bases from V and 1 base from J, with 8 bases between. Germline V CDR1 and CDR2: SGHTA, FQGNSA. CDR3 length equals 14 residues. The CDR3 nucleotides read TGTGCCAGCAGCTCCGGACAGAGCAATCAGCCCCAGCATTTT. Translated: CASSSGQSNQPQHF.

The chain is built from TRBV7-8 and TRBJ2-2, with D tentatively TRBD1 (5 bases). Trimming pared 1 base from V and 3 bases from J, leaving 9 bases between. Germline V lookup: CDR1 SGHVS, CDR2 FQNEAQ. This CDR3 is 15 amino acids long. For the CDR3, the DNA is TGTGCCAGCAGCTTAGTGAAGGGGTACACCGGGGAGCTGTTTTTT. Encoded protein: CASSLVKGYTGELFF.

A remark on this clone: The same CDR3 also results from other DNA sequences found in this sample. The chain carries TRBV28 and TRBJ1-5; unclear D gene. The CDR3 is 12 residues long. The V gene's germline CDR1 is MDHEN and CDR2 SYDVKM. V lost 3 bases, J lost 6 bases, and 6 bases lay in between. For the CDR3, the DNA is TGTGCCAGCAGTTTCTCCGGTCAGCCCCAGCATTTT. Amino acid sequence: CASSFSGQPQHF.

The rearrangement uses TRBV29-1 and TRBJ1-1, with a weak D call TRBD1 (5 bases). This CDR3 has 12 residues. CDR1 is SQVTM, CDR2 ANQGSEA, per germline. V was shortened by 6 bases and J by 3 bases, with 11 bases between the two germline ends. CDR3 region: CSVSREDTEAFF. In DNA form, the CDR3 reads TGCAGCGTCTCCAGGGAGGACACTGAAGCTTTCTTT.

The DNA for the CDR3 is TGTGCCTGGAGCGAGGGACAGTCCTATGGCTACACCTTC. Protein sequence: CAWSEGQSYGYTF. The chain uses TRBV30 and TRBJ1-2; 7 positions agree with TRBD1. This CDR3 spans 13 amino acids. V dropped 3 bases and J dropped 4; count of bases not matched to a gene: 5. CDR1 GTSNPN and CDR2 SVGIG come from the germline V gene (reference sequence).

The chain joins TRBV7-9 to TRBJ2-3; tentatively, D is TRBD2 (6 bases). V gave up 1 base and J gave up 3 bases, with 11 bases separating them. Per the germline V gene, CDR1 is SEHNR and CDR2 is FQNEAQ (reference sequence). The CDR3 is 15 amino acids. DNA for the CDR3: TGTGCCAGCAGCTTAGTGTCGGGACTGACAGATACGCAGTATTTT. Protein: CASSLVSGLTDTQYF.

This clone appeared once. The genes are TRBV10-3 and TRBJ1-3, with 7 bases lining up with TRBD1. Germline V gives CDR1 ENHRY, CDR2 SYGVKD. V dropped 3 bases and J dropped 4; count of bases not matched to a gene: 3. The CDR3 sequence is 14 residues long. DNA of the CDR3: TGTGCCATCAGTGACACAGGGGAGGGAAACACCATATATTTT. This codes for CAISDTGEGNTIYF.

The chain recombines TRBV28 with TRBJ2-7; D perhaps matches TRBD1 (5 bases). Trimming removed 7 bases from V and 7 bases from J, with 17 bases in between. The CDR3 spans 13 residues. CDR1 and CDR2 from the germline V gene are MDHEN and SYDVKM. The CDR3 sequence is CASTRQHFWEQYF. The CDR3 DNA reads TGTGCCAGCACCAGACAGCATTTTTGGGAGCAGTACTTC.

This chain connects TRBV7-8 to TRBJ1-5; 10 bases are a match to TRBD1. This CDR3 contains 15 residues. V was clipped by 1 base and J by 7 bases; unmatched bases: 4. Germline values: CDR1 SGHVS, CDR2 FQNEAQ. CDR3 sequence reads: CASSLEGTGEQPQHF. CDR3 nucleotides: TGTGCCAGCAGCTTAGAAGGGACAGGGGAGCAGCCCCAGCATTTT.

In DNA form, the CDR3 reads TGTGCCAGCACTCTAGCGGACCGATTTGGGAATACGCAGTATTTT. This codes for CASTLADRFGNTQYF. The rearrangement links TRBV2 to TRBJ2-3; TRBD2 matches at 7 bases. The length of the CDR3 is 15 residues. In germline, CDR1 is SNHLY, CDR2 FYNNEI. J gave up 7 bases and V 7 bases, and 14 bases lay outside the gene matches.

This chain uses TRBV2 with TRBJ2-3; D perhaps matches TRBD2 (5 bases). The germline V gene has CDR1 SNHLY and CDR2 FYNNEI. V was cut by 8 bases and J by 0 bases, with 12 bases left in between. The CDR3 contains 14 residues. CDR3 region: CASQRRASTDTQYF. The CDR3 bases are TGTGCCAGCCAACGGCGGGCTAGCACAGATACGCAGTATTTT. The variable domain in full, completed from reference TRBV2 and TRBJ2-3, reads EPEVTQTPSHQVTQMGQEVILRCVPISNHLYFYWYRQILGQKVEFLVSFYNNEISEKSEIFDDQFSVERPDGSNFTLKIRSTKLEDSAMYFCASQRRASTDTQYFGPGTRLTVL.

For the CDR3, the DNA is TGCGCCAGCACCCGAAGAGGGGGGGGCTACGAGCAGTACTTC. Amino acid sequence: CASTRRGGGYEQYF. This sequence joins TRBV10-1 and TRBJ2-7; perhaps TRBD2 as D (7 bases). Per germline, CDR1 WNHNN and CDR2 SYGVQD (reference sequence). CDR3 size: 14 residues. Trimming left V 7 bases short and J 3 bases short, with 16 bases between.

Comment on this clone: At one of its ends the junction is not consistent with the germline gene, which may arise from a read error. The genes are TRBV15 and TRBJ2-5; 7 positions match TRBD2. Per germline, CDR1 LNHNV and CDR2 YYDKDF (reference sequence). This CDR3 is 14 amino acids long. The chain's CDR3 is CATSRDTGGETQYF. The CDR3, as DNA: TGTGCCACCAGCCGAGACACGGGGGGAGAGACCCAGTACTTC.